This is a list of T cell receptor beta chains from one sample in a study of blood T cells in healthy people across ages. TCRdb analysed the 5' RACE reads with MiXCR anew, one entry per CDR3 protein. The sample has almost 550,000 distinct CDR3 sequences, less than 25% seen once. The sample also formed part of further work on T cells of mothers and their children.

The sequencing sample was made of blood. The receptors shown here come from a boy younger than 18 in good health. The CDR3 runs from the conserved cysteine through the conserved F or W. Fields, in order: J gene, D gene, clone size, V gene, CDR3 DNA, CDR3 protein. D genes are given only for firm matches. Clone size is not always given. Where it is, it says once, few, many or a class for expanded clones.

j_call: TRBJ2-1
d_call: TRBD2
clone_size: few
v_call: TRBV6-2/TRBV6-3
cdr3_nt: TGTGCCAGCAGTTATCTGACTAGCCCGCCTTACAATGAGCAGTTCTTC
cdr3_aa: CASSYLTSPPYNEQFF

j_call: TRBJ2-5
d_call: NA
clone_size: few
v_call: TRBV7-9
cdr3_nt: TGTGCCAGCAGCTCCGGAGCCGGGGCAGAGACCCAGTACTTC
cdr3_aa: CASSSGAGAETQYF

j_call: TRBJ2-3
d_call: TRBD2
clone_size: NA
v_call: TRBV28
cdr3_nt: TGTGCCAGCAGTTTAGTTGCTGGTCGAGCGGGAGGCAGCACAGATACGCAGTATTTT
cdr3_aa: CASSLVAGRAGGSTDTQYF

j_call: TRBJ2-1
d_call: NA
clone_size: NA
v_call: TRBV7-9
cdr3_nt: TGTGCCAGCAGTTTACAGGAGATCTCCTACAATGAGCAGTTCTTC
cdr3_aa: CASSLQEISYNEQFF

j_call: TRBJ2-5
d_call: TRBD2
clone_size: NA
v_call: TRBV28
cdr3_nt: TGTGCCAGCAGTTTTCTACGGGAGGAGGGGGAGACCCAGTACTTC
cdr3_aa: CASSFLREEGETQYF

j_call: TRBJ2-5
d_call: NA
clone_size: few
v_call: TRBV28
cdr3_nt: TGTGCCAGCAGTCCTAGGGTAGAGACCCAGTACTTC
cdr3_aa: CASSPRVETQYF

j_call: TRBJ2-5
d_call: NA
clone_size: NA
v_call: TRBV5-1
cdr3_nt: TGCGCCAGCAGCTTGGAGCGATCGACCGGGGAGACCCAGTACTTC
cdr3_aa: CASSLERSTGETQYF

j_call: TRBJ1-1
d_call: TRBD1
clone_size: NA
v_call: TRBV2
cdr3_nt: TGTGCCACCGGGACAGGGAGTTCTATGAACACTGAAGCTTTCTTT
cdr3_aa: CATGTGSSMNTEAFF

j_call: TRBJ2-7
d_call: NA
clone_size: NA
v_call: TRBV20-1
cdr3_nt: TGCAGTGCTAGGTTCAGGGGACACTCCTACGAGCAGTACTTC
cdr3_aa: CSARFRGHSYEQYF

j_call: TRBJ2-1
d_call: NA
clone_size: few
v_call: TRBV20-1
cdr3_nt: TGCAGTGCTAGAGTTAAGGGCTACAATGAGCAGTTCTTC
cdr3_aa: CSARVKGYNEQFF

j_call: TRBJ2-5
d_call: TRBD2
clone_size: many
v_call: TRBV20-1
cdr3_nt: TGCAGTGCCCCCCTATGGCGCGGGAGGAGTAGTCGGTACCAAGAGACCCAGTACTTC
cdr3_aa: CSAPLWRGRSSRYQETQYF

j_call: TRBJ2-1
d_call: NA
clone_size: few
v_call: TRBV30
cdr3_nt: TGTGCCTGGAACGCGGGCTACAACGAGCAGTTCTTC
cdr3_aa: CAWNAGYNEQFF

j_call: TRBJ2-7
d_call: TRBD1
clone_size: few
v_call: TRBV15
cdr3_nt: TGTGCCACCAGCAGACAGACAGGGGGCAGTTACGAGCAGTACTTC
cdr3_aa: CATSRQTGGSYEQYF

j_call: TRBJ2-1
d_call: TRBD2
clone_size: NA
v_call: TRBV12-3/TRBV12-4
cdr3_nt: TGTGCCAGCACCCCGCGGCTAGCGGGAGGGAGTGATGAGCAGTTCTTC
cdr3_aa: CASTPRLAGGSDEQFF

j_call: TRBJ2-2
d_call: NA
clone_size: NA
v_call: TRBV6-2/TRBV6-3
cdr3_nt: TGCGCCAGCAGTCCTACCTTGTCCGGGGAGCTGTTTTTT
cdr3_aa: CASSPTLSGELFF

j_call: TRBJ1-1
d_call: NA
clone_size: NA
v_call: TRBV11-2
cdr3_nt: TGTGCCAGCAGCCTCGGCGGGCAGGTCGAAGCTTTCTTT
cdr3_aa: CASSLGGQVEAFF

j_call: TRBJ1-2
d_call: NA
clone_size: few
v_call: TRBV5-1
cdr3_nt: TGCGCCAGCAGCCTGGAGAGGTTGTCCGTACAGGTCGAAGATGGCTACACCTTC
cdr3_aa: CASSLERLSVQVEDGYTF

j_call: TRBJ2-5
d_call: NA
clone_size: many
v_call: TRBV29-1
cdr3_nt: TGCAGCGTTGATTACGGCCAAGAGACCCAGTACTTC
cdr3_aa: CSVDYGQETQYF

j_call: TRBJ1-3
d_call: NA
clone_size: once
v_call: TRBV25-1
cdr3_nt: TGTGCCAGCAGTGAAGGGGGTCGAAACACCATATATTTT
cdr3_aa: CASSEGGRNTIYF

j_call: TRBJ1-1
d_call: NA
clone_size: few
v_call: TRBV5-1
cdr3_nt: TGCGCCAGCAGCAAGGAGTGGGGGAACACTGAAGCTTTCTTT
cdr3_aa: CASSKEWGNTEAFF

j_call: TRBJ2-4
d_call: NA
clone_size: few
v_call: TRBV20-1
cdr3_nt: TGCAGTGTCTCCGACCCAAACATTCAGTACTTC
cdr3_aa: CSVSDPNIQYF

j_call: TRBJ1-2
d_call: NA
clone_size: NA
v_call: TRBV9
cdr3_nt: TGTGCCAGCAGCGTTGGGGGGCTCGTTGGCTACACCTTC
cdr3_aa: CASSVGGLVGYTF

j_call: TRBJ1-1
d_call: NA
clone_size: NA
v_call: TRBV12-3/TRBV12-4
cdr3_nt: TGTGCCAGCAGTTTACTAAAAACTGAAGCTTTCTTT
cdr3_aa: CASSLLKTEAFF

j_call: TRBJ2-5
d_call: NA
clone_size: many
v_call: TRBV29-1
cdr3_nt: TGCAGCGTTGAGAGGTTGGGGGAGACCCAGTACTTC
cdr3_aa: CSVERLGETQYF

j_call: TRBJ2-5
d_call: TRBD2
clone_size: NA
v_call: TRBV5-1
cdr3_nt: TGCGCCAGCAGCCCCCAAACTAGCGGGGGGGCAGGGAAAAACCAGTACTTC
cdr3_aa: CASSPQTSGGAGKNQYF

j_call: TRBJ2-1
d_call: NA
clone_size: few
v_call: TRBV20-1
cdr3_nt: TGCAGTGTTCCCACCACCTACAGGGTTGAGAATGAGCAGTTCTTC
cdr3_aa: CSVPTTYRVENEQFF

j_call: TRBJ2-1
d_call: NA
clone_size: NA
v_call: TRBV24-1
cdr3_nt: TGTGCCACCAGTGAAACAGGGAGTGAGCAGTTCTTC
cdr3_aa: CATSETGSEQFF

j_call: TRBJ1-4
d_call: NA
clone_size: few
v_call: TRBV5-1
cdr3_nt: TGCGCCAGCAGCTTTGGGTCATCAACTAATGAAAAACTGTTTTTT
cdr3_aa: CASSFGSSTNEKLFF

j_call: TRBJ2-1
d_call: NA
clone_size: few
v_call: TRBV29-1
cdr3_nt: TGCAGCGTTGATCGGGGCTCCTACAATGAGCAGTTCTTC
cdr3_aa: CSVDRGSYNEQFF

j_call: TRBJ2-7
d_call: NA
clone_size: few
v_call: TRBV20-1
cdr3_nt: TGCAGTGCTAGTTTTCACGGAACGATGGACTACGAGCAGTACTTC
cdr3_aa: CSASFHGTMDYEQYF

j_call: TRBJ1-6
d_call: NA
clone_size: NA
v_call: TRBV20-1
cdr3_nt: TGCAGTGCTAGAGGCGACAGGCGGTCCTTTAATTCACCCCTCCACTTT
cdr3_aa: CSARGDRRSFNSPLHF